The clone carrying this TCR beta chain has just a few counts. The sample comes from a study of graft-versus-host responses after intestinal transplantation. Profiled with immunoSEQ multiplex PCR; TCRdb holds only in-frame clones, not every one. The sample lists over 9,500 clones; 70% to 85% were seen once. This TCR came from a human patient who received an intestinal transplant, so some T cells may come from the graft donor. Here the sequenced sample was PBMCs, taken almost 310 days after intestinal transplant.

Written as DNA, the CDR3 is TGTGCCAGCAGTTCACGGACAGGGTGGAGTGGCTACACCTTC. It is translated as CASSSRTGWSGYTF. The rearrangement joins TRBV28 to TRBJ1-2, with TRBD1 identical over 8 bases. Per the germline V gene, CDR1 is MDHEN and CDR2 is SYDVKM. The V segment lost 4 bases and the J segment 7 bases; nucleotides outside the gene matches: 8. CDR3 length: 14 amino acids.